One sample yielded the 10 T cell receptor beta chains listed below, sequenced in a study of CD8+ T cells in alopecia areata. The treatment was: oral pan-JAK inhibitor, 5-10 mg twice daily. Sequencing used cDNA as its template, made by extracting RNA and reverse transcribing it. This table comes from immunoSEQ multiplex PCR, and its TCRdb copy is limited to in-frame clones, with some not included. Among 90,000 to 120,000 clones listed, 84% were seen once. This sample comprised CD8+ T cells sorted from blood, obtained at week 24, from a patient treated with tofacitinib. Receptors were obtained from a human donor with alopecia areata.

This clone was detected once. The CDR3 coding sequence is TGTGCCAGCAGCCCCCCCGGTCAGCCCCAGCATTTT. It yields the protein CASSPPGQPQHF. The chain carries TRBV7-2 and TRBJ1-5; no clear D. Germline CDR1 SGHTA, CDR2 FQGNSA. The ends were cut back, 5 bases at V and 6 bases at J, with 8 bases in the middle. This CDR3 is built from 12 residues. Full variable domain (outside the CDR3, taken from reference TRBV7-2 and TRBJ1-5): GAGVSQSPSNKVTEKGKDVELRCDPISGHTALYWYRQSLGQGLEFLIYFQGNSAPDKSGLPSDRFSAERTGGSVSTLTIQRTQQEDSAVYLCASSPPGQPQHFGDGTRLSIL.

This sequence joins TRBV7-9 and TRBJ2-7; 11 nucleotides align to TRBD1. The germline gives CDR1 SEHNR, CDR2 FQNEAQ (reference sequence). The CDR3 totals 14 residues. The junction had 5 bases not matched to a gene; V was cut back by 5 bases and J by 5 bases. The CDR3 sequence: CASSPEGQGDEQYF. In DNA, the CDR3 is TGTGCCAGCAGCCCTGAGGGACAGGGGGACGAGCAGTACTTC.

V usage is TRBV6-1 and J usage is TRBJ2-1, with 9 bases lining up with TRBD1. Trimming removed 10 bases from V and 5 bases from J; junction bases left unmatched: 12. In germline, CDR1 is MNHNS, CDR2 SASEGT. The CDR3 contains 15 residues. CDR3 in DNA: TGTGCCACCCGGGACAGGACAGGGGCCCACAATGAGCAGTTCTTC. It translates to CATRDRTGAHNEQFF.

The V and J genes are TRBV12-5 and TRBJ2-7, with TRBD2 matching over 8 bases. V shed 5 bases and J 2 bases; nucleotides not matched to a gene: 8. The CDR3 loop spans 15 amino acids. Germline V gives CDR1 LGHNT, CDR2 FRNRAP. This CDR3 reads CASGEGGSGAYEQYF. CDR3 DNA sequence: TGTGCTAGTGGTGAAGGAGGTAGCGGGGCCTACGAGCAGTACTTC.

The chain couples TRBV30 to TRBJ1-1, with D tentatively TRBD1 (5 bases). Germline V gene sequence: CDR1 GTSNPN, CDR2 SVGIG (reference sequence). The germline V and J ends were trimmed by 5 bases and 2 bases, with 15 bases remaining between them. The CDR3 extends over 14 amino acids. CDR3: CAWGRDQINTEAFF. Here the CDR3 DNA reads TGTGCCTGGGGCCGGGACCAAATCAACACTGAAGCTTTCTTT.

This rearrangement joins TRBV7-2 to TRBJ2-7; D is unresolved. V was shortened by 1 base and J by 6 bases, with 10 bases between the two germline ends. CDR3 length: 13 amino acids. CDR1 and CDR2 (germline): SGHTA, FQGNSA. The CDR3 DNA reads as TGTGCCAGCAGCTTAGAAGGTGCCTCCGAGCAGTACTTC. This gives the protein CASSLEGASEQYF.

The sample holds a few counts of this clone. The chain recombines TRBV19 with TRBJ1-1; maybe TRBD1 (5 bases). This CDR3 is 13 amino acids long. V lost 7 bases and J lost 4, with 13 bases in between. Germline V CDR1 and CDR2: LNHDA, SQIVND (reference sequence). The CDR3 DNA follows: TGTGCCAGTATACCAGGGAGGTCCACTGAAGCTTTCTTT. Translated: CASIPGRSTEAFF.

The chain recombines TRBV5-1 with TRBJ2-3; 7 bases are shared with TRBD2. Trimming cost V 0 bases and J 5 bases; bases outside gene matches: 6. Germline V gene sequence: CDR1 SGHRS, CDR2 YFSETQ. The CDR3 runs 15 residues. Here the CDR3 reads CASSLELARGDTQYF. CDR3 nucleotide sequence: TGCGCCAGCAGCTTGGAACTAGCGAGGGGAGATACGCAGTATTTT.

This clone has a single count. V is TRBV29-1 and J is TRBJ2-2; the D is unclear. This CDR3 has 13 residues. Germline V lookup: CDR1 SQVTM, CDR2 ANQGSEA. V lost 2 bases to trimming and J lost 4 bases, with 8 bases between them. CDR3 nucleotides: TGCAGCGTTGAAACAGAAGCCACCGGGGAGCTGTTTTTT. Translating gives CSVETEATGELFF.

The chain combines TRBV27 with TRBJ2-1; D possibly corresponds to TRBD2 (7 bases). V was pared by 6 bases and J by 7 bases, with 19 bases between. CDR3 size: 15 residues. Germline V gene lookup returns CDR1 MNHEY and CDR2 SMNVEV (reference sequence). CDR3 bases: TGTGCCAGCAGGCTGGAGGGGGGGCCGGGGAATGAGCAGTTCTTC. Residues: CASRLEGGPGNEQFF.